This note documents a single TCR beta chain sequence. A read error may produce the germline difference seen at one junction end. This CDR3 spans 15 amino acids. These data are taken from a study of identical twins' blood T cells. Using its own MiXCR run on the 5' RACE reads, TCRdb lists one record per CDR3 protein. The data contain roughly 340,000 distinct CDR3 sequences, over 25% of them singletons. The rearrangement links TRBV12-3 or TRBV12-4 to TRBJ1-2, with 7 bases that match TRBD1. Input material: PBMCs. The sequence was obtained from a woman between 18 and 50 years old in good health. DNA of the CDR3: TGTGCCAGCAGTTTGGCGGGACAGCGCACCTATGGCTACGCCTTC. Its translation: CASSLAGQRTYGYAF.